This entry lists 2 T cell receptor beta chains sequenced from one sample in a study of shared T cell receptors in the human thymus. Clones were sequenced by immunoSEQ multiplex PCR, and TCRdb holds only the in-frame ones, with some missing. The sample lists over 650,000 clones; around 87% were seen once. This same sample was also part of a study on human thymus T cells.

Sequencing was done on a sample of thymocytes. All receptors come from a boy under three years old with a congenital heart defect.

The genes are TRBV15 and TRBJ2-3; the match to TRBD2 covers 8 bases. CDR3 size: 19 residues. Per germline, CDR1 LNHNV and CDR2 YYDKDF (reference sequence). The V gene end was trimmed by 1 base and the J gene end by 2 bases; junction bases not matched to a gene: 14. DNA for the CDR3: TGTGCCACCAGCAGAGGGGTCGCGGGAGGCCTCACCTTCACAGATACGCAGTATTTT. It codes for CATSRGVAGGLTFTDTQYF. Using reference TRBV15 and TRBJ2-3 for the parts outside the CDR3, the full variable domain is DAMVIQNPRYQVTQFGKPVTLSCSQTLNHNVMYWYQQKSSQAPKLLFHYYDKDFNNEADTPDNFQSRRPNTSFCFLDIRSPGLGDTAMYLCATSRGVAGGLTFTDTQYFGPGTRLTVL.

The chain combines TRBV4-3 with TRBJ2-7, with a tentative D call TRBD1 (6 bases). The germline V gene has CDR1 LGHNA and CDR2 YSLEER. The CDR3 sequence is 19 residues long. V lost 0 bases and J 5 bases, leaving 26 bases between the germline ends. CDR3: CASSQDWNNATGNRDEQYF. Here the CDR3 DNA reads TGCGCCAGCAGCCAAGACTGGAATAATGCCACAGGGAATAGGGACGAGCAGTACTTC.